The next 25 T cell receptor beta chains were all read from a single sample in a study of OX40 agonist ivuxolimab in advanced cancers. Clones were read by immunoSEQ multiplex PCR, and TCRdb kept only the in-frame ones, dropping some. The table records 68,000 or so clones, more than 75% of them present only once. Material: CD4+ or CD8+ T cells sorted from blood, obtained in a trial of the OX40 agonist ivuxolimab. These TCRs come from an adult with an advanced solid tumor such as melanoma, head and neck, liver or kidney cancer.

The rearrangement joins TRBV5-1 to TRBJ2-5, with TRBD2 matching over 11 bases. CDR1 is SGHRS, CDR2 YFSETQ, per germline. J gave up 3 bases and V 3 bases, and 4 bases lay outside the gene matches. This CDR3 spans 15 amino acids. This CDR3 reads CASSSGTSGKETQYF. The CDR3 DNA sequence: TGCGCCAGCAGCTCAGGGACTAGCGGAAAAGAGACCCAGTACTTC.

CDR3 DNA sequence: TGTGCCAGTAGTGTCTCCGGGGCCATGAACACTGAAGCTTTCTTT. Protein sequence: CASSVSGAMNTEAFF. The rearrangement uses TRBV19 and TRBJ1-1, with TRBD1 as a possible D gene (5 bases). V shed 5 bases and J shed 0 bases, with 13 bases lying between them. Germline CDR1 is LNHDA and CDR2 is SQIVND (reference sequence). This CDR3 has 15 amino acids.

This chain uses TRBV5-4 with TRBJ2-3; 7 bases fit TRBD2. From germline, CDR1 is SGHNT and CDR2 YYREEE (reference sequence). V trimming: 2 bases; J trimming: 1 base; junction bases outside the gene matches: 10. The CDR3 is made up of 17 amino acids. CDR3 sequence (DNA): TGTGCCAGCAGCTTTGTACCGAGCGGGGTAGGCACAGATACGCAGTATTTT. Translated: CASSFVPSGVGTDTQYF.

The chain employs TRBV5-5 and TRBJ2-7, with TRBD2 matching over 9 bases. V gave up 3 bases and J gave up 3 bases; unmatched junction bases: 4. Germline V gene sequence: CDR1 SGHKS, CDR2 YYEKEE (reference sequence). The CDR3 extends over 14 amino acids. The CDR3 DNA reads TGTGCCAGCAGCTCGGCGGGGGGGGACTACGAGCAGTACTTC. Encoded protein: CASSSAGGDYEQYF.

This rearrangement joins TRBV4-1 to TRBJ1-4; D is perhaps TRBD1 (6 bases). In germline, CDR1 is MGHRA, CDR2 YSYEKL. The CDR3 covers 17 residues. V lost 0 bases and J lost 2, with 13 bases in between. The CDR3 loop reads CASSQDHRVGTNEKLFF. As DNA, the CDR3 is TGCGCCAGCAGCCAAGATCACAGGGTGGGGACTAATGAAAAACTGTTTTTT.

This chain joins TRBV5-4 and TRBJ2-2; 7 positions match TRBD2. Trimming removed 0 bases from V and 4 bases from J; junction bases left unmatched: 3. This CDR3 has 15 residues. Germline V gives CDR1 SGHNT, CDR2 YYREEE (reference sequence). The CDR3: CASSLGGSGTGELFF. The CDR3 DNA reads TGTGCCAGCAGCTTGGGCGGGAGCGGCACCGGGGAGCTGTTTTTT. The variable domain in full, with the rest retrieved from reference TRBV5-4 and TRBJ2-2, is ETGVTQSPTHLIKTRGQQVTLRCSSQSGHNTVSWYQQALGQGPQFIFQYYREEENGRGNFPPRFSGLQFPNYSSELNVNALELDDSALYLCASSLGGSGTGELFFGEGSRLTVL.

DNA for the CDR3: TGTGCCTGGAGCGCCGGGACAGGGACTCGTGAAGAGACCCAGTACTTC. This codes for CAWSAGTGTREETQYF. J is TRBJ2-5 and V is TRBV30, with 9 bases matching TRBD1. V gave up 3 bases and J gave up 3 bases; unmatched junction bases: 11. Germline CDR1 reads GTSNPN; CDR2 reads SVGIG (reference sequence). This CDR3 spans 16 amino acids.

The rearrangement links TRBV18 to TRBJ1-1, with D possibly being TRBD1 (5 bases). The V end lost 10 bases, the J end lost 5 bases, and 17 bases lay between the germline ends. The V gene's germline CDR1 is KGHSH and CDR2 LQKENI. The CDR3 totals 13 residues. The CDR3, as DNA: TGTGCCACCGGCGGGGGAGTTGGTACTGAAGCTTTCTTT. Translating it yields CATGGGVGTEAFF.

CDR3 sequence (DNA): TGCGCGAGTTGGGGCGGGAGAGGCACCGGGGAGCTGTTTTTT. Its translation is CASWGGRGTGELFF. The chain combines TRBV4-1 with TRBJ2-2; 7 bases align to TRBD2. Germline V gene lookup returns CDR1 MGHRA and CDR2 YSYEKL. The CDR3 is 14 amino acids.

The J gene is TRBJ2-7, the V gene TRBV27, with D uncertain. Germline values: CDR1 MNHEY, CDR2 SMNVEV (reference sequence). Between the trimmed V and J ends, which lost 4 bases and 2 bases, there was a span of 12 bases. The CDR3 runs 14 residues. Here the CDR3 DNA reads TGTGCCAGCAGTTACACAGCGAGGACCTACGAGCAGTACTTC. As protein: CASSYTARTYEQYF.

This clone was recorded only once. The CDR3 region has the DNA TGCGCCAGCAGCTATTTAGCGGGGCTAAACAATGAGCAGTTCTTC. Translating gives CASSYLAGLNNEQFF. This sequence joins TRBV5-1 and TRBJ2-1; TRBD2 matches at 8 bases. This CDR3 region has 15 residues. The V segment lost 3 bases and the J segment 5 bases; nucleotides outside the gene matches: 7. Germline-derived CDR1 and CDR2 are SGHRS and YFSETQ.

This clone was observed a few times. This chain uses TRBV18 with TRBJ1-3; 7 bases align to TRBD1. The trim removed 6 bases at V and 4 bases at J, leaving 9 bases unmatched. The CDR3 contains 15 residues. Germline assignment: CDR1 KGHSH and CDR2 LQKENI. The CDR3 is CASSQSPGQGNTIYF. CDR3 coding DNA: TGTGCCAGCTCCCAGTCCCCGGGACAGGGAAACACCATATATTTT.

The chain employs TRBV11-2 and TRBJ1-2; D unresolved. The CDR3 consists of 11 residues. Germline CDR1 SGHAT, CDR2 FQNNGV. V was cut by 3 bases and J by 1 base, with 0 bases left in between. The CDR3 here is CASSFNYGYTF. In DNA form, the CDR3 reads TGTGCCAGCAGCTTTAACTATGGCTACACCTTC.

The rearrangement joins TRBV6-6 to TRBJ2-7; 13 positions match TRBD2. Looked up from germline, CDR1 is MNHNY and CDR2 is SVGAGI (reference sequence). V shed 6 bases and J 6 bases; nucleotides not matched to a gene: 8. The CDR3 is made up of 15 amino acids. CDR3 DNA: TGTGCCAGCAGGAAAGGACTAGCGGGAGAGCTCGAGCAGTACTTC. As protein: CASRKGLAGELEQYF.

The chain recombines TRBV13 with TRBJ2-7; TRBD2 agrees at 7 bases. The junction had 17 bases not matched to a gene; V was cut back by 4 bases and J by 5 bases. This CDR3 is 17 amino acids long. Per the germline V gene, CDR1 is PRHDT and CDR2 is FYEKMQ (reference sequence). The CDR3, as DNA: TGTGCCAGCAGCTCCAAGTACAGCGGGGAAGACGGGCACGAGCAGTACTTC. Protein product: CASSSKYSGEDGHEQYF.

The chain couples TRBV19 to TRBJ1-5; no clear D. V lost 4 bases and J 0 bases, leaving 7 bases between the germline ends. The CDR3 has 14 residues. Germline V gives CDR1 LNHDA, CDR2 SQIVND (reference sequence). In DNA form, the CDR3 reads TGTGCCAGTAGTAACCATAATAGCAATCAGCCCCAGCATTTT. Translated, it gives CASSNHNSNQPQHF.

The V and J genes are TRBV29-1 and TRBJ2-7, with 11 bases identical to TRBD2. The CDR3 is 15 amino acids. The germline V gene encodes CDR1 SQVTM and CDR2 ANQGSEA. The V and J ends lost 8 bases and 4 bases, in that order; junction bases with no gene match: 13. In DNA form, the CDR3 reads TGCAGCACACTGAGTACTAGCGGGAGAAGGTACGAGCAGTACTTC. It translates to CSTLSTSGRRYEQYF.

The chain combines TRBV4-1 with TRBJ2-3; 11 positions match TRBD2. This CDR3 has 17 amino acids. Germline V CDR1 and CDR2: MGHRA, YSYEKL. The V segment lost 6 bases and the J segment 4 bases; nucleotides outside the gene matches: 12. The CDR3: CASSPDLAGGGADTQYF. DNA of the CDR3: TGCGCCAGCAGTCCAGACCTAGCGGGGGGTGGGGCAGATACGCAGTATTTT.

The chain recombines TRBV6-5 with TRBJ2-1; D unresolved. In germline, CDR1 is MNHEY, CDR2 SVGAGI. Trimming pared 2 bases from V and 0 bases from J, leaving 11 bases between. This CDR3 has 16 residues. CDR3 nucleotide sequence: TGTGCCAGCAGTTACGGCGTCAGCAGCTCCTACAATGAGCAGTTCTTC. Its protein product is CASSYGVSSSYNEQFF.

V usage is TRBV28 and J usage is TRBJ2-1; maybe TRBD2 (5 bases). V was shortened by 1 base and J by 8 bases, with 12 bases between the two germline ends. The CDR3 totals 14 residues. CDR1 is MDHEN, CDR2 SYDVKM, per germline. CDR3 sequence (DNA): TGTGCCAGCAGTTTATCTACCTTCGGGGATGAGCAGTTCTTC. Translated, it gives CASSLSTFGDEQFF.

The chain employs TRBV4-3 and TRBJ2-2; perhaps TRBD2 as D (5 bases). Per germline, CDR1 LGHNA and CDR2 YSLEER. The CDR3 is made up of 16 amino acids. Trimming removed 0 bases at V and 2 bases at J, with 10 bases between. The CDR3 reads CASSQEGARNTGELFF. As DNA, the CDR3 is TGCGCCAGCAGCCAAGAGGGAGCAAGAAACACCGGGGAGCTGTTTTTT.

With regard to this clone: At one boundary the junction diverges from the germline segment, which might be a read error. The CDR3 loop reads CASSLDRGGQPQHF. In nucleotides, the CDR3 is TGTGCCAGCAGCCTAGACAGGGGTGGTCAGCCCCAGCATTTT. The chain is built from TRBV11-2 and TRBJ1-5; 8 bases are shared with TRBD1. The germline V gene encodes CDR1 SGHAT and CDR2 FQNNGV. The CDR3 is 14 amino acids. Using reference TRBV11-2 and TRBJ1-5 for the parts outside the CDR3, the full variable domain is EAGVAQSPRYKIIEKRQSVAFWCNPISGHATLYWYQQILGQGPKLLIQFQNNGVVDDSQLPKDRFSAERLKGVDSTLKIQPAKLEDSAVYLCASSLDRGGQPQHFGDGTRLSIL.

The chain is built from TRBV6-6 and TRBJ2-1; 8 positions agree with TRBD2. Germline V gene lookup returns CDR1 MNHNY and CDR2 SVGAGI (reference sequence). After removal of 4 bases from V and 5 bases from J, the junction contained 7 bases not matched to a gene. The CDR3 runs to 15 residues. The CDR3 protein is CASSFSGNRDNEQFF. The CDR3 DNA sequence: TGTGCCAGCAGTTTTAGCGGGAACAGAGACAATGAGCAGTTCTTC.

V usage is TRBV7-9 and J usage is TRBJ2-2; a weak D match, TRBD2 (6 bases). The CDR3 covers 15 residues. Trimming left V 3 bases short and J 5 bases short, with 13 bases between. In germline, CDR1 is SEHNR, CDR2 FQNEAQ (reference sequence). CDR3: CASSFSGVGTGELFF. CDR3 coding DNA: TGTGCCAGCAGCTTTTCGGGAGTGGGGACCGGGGAGCTGTTTTTT.

The CDR3 region is CASLTETYTEAFF. The DNA of the CDR3 is TGTGCCAGCCTCACGGAGACTTACACTGAAGCTTTCTTT. J is TRBJ1-1 and V is TRBV5-5; D remains unclear. The CDR3 has 13 amino acids. Germline CDR1 and CDR2: SGHKS and YYEKEE (reference sequence). V shed 7 bases and J shed 3 bases, with 13 bases lying between them.